These T cell receptor beta chains were read from a single sample in a study of STAT3 mutations in large granular lymphocyte leukemia. Assay used: immunoSEQ multiplex PCR; TCRdb lists only in-frame clones, some missing. The sample shows more than 25,000 clones, 60% to 85% of them seen only once. Sample: peripheral blood mononuclear cells. Receptors originate from a woman aged 50 to 60 with T-cell large granular lymphocyte leukemia. Some clones in this sample may be carry-over from other donors' samples. Both conserved end residues are part of each CDR3. D genes are given only for firm matches. Clone size, where shown, is once, few, many, or a class for clones that have expanded.

D	size	V	J	CDR3	DNA
-	-	TRBV18	TRBJ2-1	CASSANMGDEQFF	TGTGCCAGCTCAGCCAACATGGGGGATGAGCAGTTCTTC
TRBD2	-	TRBV29-1	TRBJ2-7	CSVATSAQTYEQYF	TGCAGCGTCGCTACTAGCGCCCAGACCTACGAGCAGTACTTC
TRBD1	-	TRBV27	TRBJ2-7	CASSLGTGEQYF	TGTGCCAGCAGTTTAGGGACAGGCGAGCAGTACTTC
-	medium-sized	TRBV5-1	TRBJ2-2	CASSPDGNTGELFF	TGCGCCAGCAGCCCGGACGGAAACACCGGGGAGCTGTTTTTT
TRBD2	-	TRBV7-9	TRBJ2-2	CASNLAGGNGELFF	TGTGCCAGCAACCTAGCGGGAGGTAACGGGGAGCTGTTTTTT
-	-	TRBV30	TRBJ1-1	CAWTKKGAHTEAFF	TGTGCCTGGACCAAAAAAGGGGCACACACTGAAGCTTTCTTT
TRBD1	-	TRBV7-9	TRBJ1-1	CASSPDRGHTEAFF	TGTGCCAGCAGCCCAGACAGGGGGCACACTGAAGCTTTCTTT
-	-	TRBV5-1	TRBJ2-5	CASSLGSVIETQYF	TGCGCCAGCAGCTTGGGTAGCGTCATAGAGACCCAGTACTTC
-	once	TRBV29-1	TRBJ2-7	CSARGGGPHEQYF	TGCAGCGCTCGAGGGGGAGGGCCCCACGAGCAGTACTTC
TRBD1	-	TRBV25-1	TRBJ1-3	CASRGGGLNTIYF	TGTGCCAGCAGGGGAGGGGGCTTAAACACCATATATTTT
-	-	TRBV27	TRBJ2-1	CASSLASVYNEQFF	TGTGCCAGCAGTTTGGCTAGCGTATACAATGAGCAGTTCTTC
TRBD1	-	TRBV5-6	TRBJ1-2	CASSTWTGGNGYTF	TGTGCCAGCAGCACTTGGACAGGAGGGAATGGCTACACCTTC
TRBD1	once	TRBV10-2	TRBJ2-7	CGASPRGQGNEQYF	TGCGGAGCTAGTCCGCGGGGACAGGGTAACGAGCAGTACTTC
-	-	TRBV5-1	TRBJ2-3	CASSRGGVNMDTQYF	TGCGCCAGCAGCCGAGGGGGAGTAAATATGGATACGCAGTATTTT
TRBD2	-	TRBV5-4	TRBJ2-3	CASSPLTQRDTDTQYF	TGTGCCAGCAGCCCCCTCACGCAGCGGGACACAGATACGCAGTATTTT
-	-	TRBV28	TRBJ2-5	CASSFGGVWETQYF	TGTGCCAGCAGTTTCGGAGGGGTTTGGGAGACCCAGTACTTC
-	-	TRBV29-1	TRBJ1-2	CSYRGPQGGYTF	TGCAGCTACCGCGGCCCTCAGGGGGGCTACACCTTC
TRBD1	-	TRBV23-1	TRBJ2-3	CASSHPDIPGQGCWTDTQYF	TGCGCCAGCAGTCATCCTGATATCCCGGGACAGGGGTGCTGGACAGATACGCAGTATTTT
TRBD2	-	TRBV5-1	TRBJ2-7	CASSDPQRETYEQYF	TGCGCCAGCAGCGATCCTCAGCGGGAGACCTACGAGCAGTACTTC
-	-	TRBV6-5	TRBJ1-1	CASSYGPGEAFF	TGTGCCAGCAGTTACGGGCCTGGGGAAGCTTTCTTT
TRBD2	-	TRBV4-1	TRBJ2-7	CASSHRGGGSYEQYF	TGCGCCAGCAGCCACCGGGGGGGCGGTTCCTACGAGCAGTACTTC
-	-	TRBV7-9	TRBJ1-2	CASSFGTDYGYTF	TGTGCCAGCAGCTTTGGGACCGACTATGGCTACACCTTC
-	few	TRBV9	TRBJ2-7	CASSVVGSSYEQYF	TGTGCCAGCAGCGTCGTGGGGTCTTCCTACGAGCAGTACTTC
-	-	TRBV9	TRBJ2-3	CASSPRAYSTDTQYF	TGTGCCAGCAGCCCAAGAGCATACAGCACAGATACGCAGTATTTT
-	-	TRBV14	TRBJ2-5	CASSQARGALEQYF	TGTGCCAGCAGCCAAGCCCGAGGGGCTCTAGAGCAGTACTTC
-	-	TRBV7-9	TRBJ1-2	CASSLVGGPHGYTF	TGTGCCAGCAGCTTAGTTGGCGGGCCCCATGGCTACACCTTC
-	once	TRBV5-1	TRBJ2-1	CASSWGPTGNEQFF	TGCGCCAGCAGCTGGGGTCCCACAGGTAATGAGCAGTTCTTC
-	-	TRBV4-1	TRBJ1-5	CASSRGGISNQPQHF	TGCGCCAGCAGCCGCGGAGGGATCAGCAATCAGCCCCAGCATTTT